The T cell receptor (beta chain) under discussion was sequenced for a study of blood T cell repertoires in COVID-19. The overall study: The study drew acute and convalescent COVID-19 samples from the United States, Italy and Spain. PBMCs, B-cell-depleted T cells, or T cells provided the cDNA or gDNA that made up the material.

Per the authors' pipeline: Reference gene primer amplification in the assay estimated nucleated cell counts. Generated by immunoSEQ multiplex PCR, the TCRdb table keeps only in-frame clones and is missing some. That table is the source of V, J and clone size, and D and trimming were worked out from the DNA. The sample lists under 200,000 clones, 75% to 95% occurring once. Germline V gene data show CDR1 as SGHTA and CDR2 as FQGNSA. This CDR3 has 15 residues. The V gene lost 1 base and the J gene lost 11 bases, with 17 bases spanning the gap. Specimen: peripheral blood. This sequence originates from a man aged 50 to 60 with acute or convalescent COVID-19. The chain employs TRBV7-2 and TRBJ1-4, with a weak D call TRBD1 (5 bases). This CDR3 reads CASSLVGGQGEKLFF. CDR3 nucleotides: TGTGCCAGCAGCTTAGTGGGGGGTCAGGGTGAGAAACTGTTTTTT.